The rows below give T cell receptor beta chains drawn from one sample of a study of Ad26.COV2.S vaccination and SARS-CoV-2 variants. Sequenced by immunoSEQ multiplex PCR; TCRdb stores in-frame clones only, minus some. Here the sample spans around 450,000 clones, roughly 89% being singletons. The starting material was peripheral blood, obtained in a trial of Ad26.COV2.S vaccine versus placebo. All receptors derive from a person between 18 and 65 years old who received the Ad26.COV2.S COVID-19 vaccine or a placebo. CDR3s include the opening cysteine and the closing phenylalanine or tryptophan. D genes are given only for firm matches. Clone size is not always given. Where it is, it says once, few, many or a class for expanded clones.

D: -; size: -; V: TRBV4-2; J: TRBJ1-5; CDR3: CASSPRDSTNQPQHF; DNA: TGTGCCAGCAGCCCACGAGACAGTACCAATCAGCCCCAGCATTTT
D: -; size: -; V: TRBV18; J: TRBJ1-2; CDR3: CASSEGVNYGYTF; DNA: TGTGCCAGCTCAGAGGGGGTGAACTATGGCTACACCTTC
D: -; size: -; V: TRBV10-3; J: TRBJ1-2; CDR3: CAISAGHLYGYTF; DNA: TGTGCCATCAGTGCTGGACATCTTTATGGCTACACCTTC
D: -; size: -; V: TRBV4-3; J: TRBJ2-5; CDR3: CASSQGSAWGRRETQYF; DNA: TGCGCCAGCAGCCAAGGCTCCGCTTGGGGGCGCAGAGAGACCCAGTACTTC
D: -; size: -; V: TRBV14; J: TRBJ1-2; CDR3: CASSQGSGTNGYTF; DNA: TGTGCCAGCAGCCAAGGTTCGGGGACAAATGGCTACACCTTC
D: -; size: -; V: TRBV4-2; J: TRBJ2-1; CDR3: CASSRDQDNEQFF; DNA: TGTGCCAGCAGCCGCGACCAGGACAATGAGCAGTTCTTC
D: TRBD1; size: -; V: TRBV6-6; J: TRBJ1-6; CDR3: CASSRTGNNSPLHF; DNA: TGTGCCAGCAGTCGGACAGGGAATAATTCACCCCTCCACTTT
D: -; size: -; V: TRBV24-1; J: TRBJ1-3; CDR3: CATSPGSGNTIYF; DNA: TGTGCCACCAGCCCGGGCTCTGGAAACACCATATATTTT
D: -; size: once; V: TRBV28; J: TRBJ1-1; CDR3: CASSQVFAEAFF; DNA: TGTGCCAGCAGTCAGGTTTTTGCTGAAGCTTTCTTT
D: -; size: -; V: TRBV9; J: TRBJ2-3; CDR3: CASSVAFGRADTQYF; DNA: TGTGCCAGCAGCGTAGCTTTTGGTAGGGCGGATACGCAGTATTTT
D: -; size: -; V: TRBV6-5; J: TRBJ1-2; CDR3: CASSLDGLVAYGYTF; DNA: TGTGCCAGCAGCCTCGACGGGTTGGTTGCCTATGGCTACACCTTC
D: -; size: -; V: TRBV27; J: TRBJ2-5; CDR3: CASSPRVRVQETQYF; DNA: TGTGCCAGCAGTCCTAGGGTGCGGGTCCAAGAGACCCAGTACTTC
D: -; size: -; V: TRBV28; J: TRBJ2-6; CDR3: CASKTGAHSGANVLTF; DNA: TGTGCCAGCAAGACGGGCGCCCACTCTGGGGCCAACGTCCTGACTTTC
D: TRBD2; size: once; V: TRBV7-2; J: TRBJ2-7; CDR3: CASSSTSGVAYEQYF; DNA: TGTGCCAGCAGCTCCACTAGCGGGGTTGCCTACGAGCAGTACTTC
D: -; size: -; V: TRBV7-9; J: TRBJ2-7; CDR3: CASSLFAGEGEQYF; DNA: TGTGCCAGCAGCTTATTTGCCGGGGAAGGGGAGCAGTACTTC
D: TRBD1; size: -; V: TRBV27; J: TRBJ2-3; CDR3: CASSLGQGITDTQYF; DNA: TGTGCCAGCAGTTTAGGACAGGGTATCACAGATACGCAGTATTTT
D: -; size: many; V: TRBV2; J: TRBJ2-7; CDR3: CASRPGVVDEQYF; DNA: TGTGCCAGCAGACCAGGGGTCGTCGACGAGCAGTACTTC
D: TRBD1; size: -; V: TRBV9; J: TRBJ2-5; CDR3: CASSVEGQGSETQYF; DNA: TGTGCCAGCAGCGTAGAAGGACAGGGGTCGGAGACCCAGTACTTC
D: -; size: -; V: TRBV4-2; J: TRBJ2-5; CDR3: CASSQDSGLQETQYF; DNA: TGTGCCAGCAGCCAAGATTCCGGTCTCCAAGAGACCCAGTACTTC
D: -; size: -; V: TRBV29-1; J: TRBJ2-5; CDR3: CSVEFGQETQYF; DNA: TGCAGCGTTGAATTTGGGCAAGAGACCCAGTACTTC
D: -; size: -; V: TRBV15; J: TRBJ2-7; CDR3: CATSGGTDLYEQYF; DNA: TGTGCCACCAGCGGCGGGACGGACCTCTACGAGCAGTACTTC
D: -; size: once; V: TRBV3-1/TRBV3-2; J: TRBJ2-3; CDR3: CASSQGVWGASTDTQYF; DNA: TGTGCCAGCAGCCAAGGGGTATGGGGCGCCTCCACAGATACGCAGTATTTT
D: -; size: -; V: TRBV2; J: TRBJ1-6; CDR3: CASSDKGLVLDSPLHF; DNA: TGTGCCAGCAGTGATAAGGGCTTGGTTTTGGATTCACCCCTCCACTTT
D: TRBD1; size: -; V: TRBV7-8; J: TRBJ1-6; CDR3: CASSPRGWSPLHF; DNA: TGTGCCAGCAGCCCCAGGGGGTGGTCACCCCTCCACTTT
D: TRBD2; size: few; V: TRBV18; J: TRBJ2-1; CDR3: CASSPPWSGSSYNEQFF; DNA: TGTGCCAGCTCACCACCGTGGAGCGGGAGCTCCTACAATGAGCAGTTCTTC
D: TRBD2; size: few; V: TRBV2; J: TRBJ2-1; CDR3: CASRATSGGSHEQFF; DNA: TGTGCCAGCAGAGCGACTAGCGGGGGTTCGCATGAGCAGTTCTTC
D: TRBD1; size: -; V: TRBV2; J: TRBJ2-2; CDR3: CASSSRRDRGPNGELFF; DNA: TGTGCCAGCAGTTCAAGACGGGACAGGGGGCCGAACGGGGAGCTGTTTTTT
D: TRBD1; size: -; V: TRBV19; J: TRBJ1-1; CDR3: CASSTGSTGGKPEAFF; DNA: TGTGCCAGTAGTACGGGATCGACAGGGGGGAAGCCTGAAGCTTTCTTT
D: -; size: -; V: TRBV9; J: TRBJ2-2; CDR3: CASSAIVTGELFF; DNA: TGTGCCAGCAGCGCAATAGTAACCGGGGAGCTGTTTTTT
D: -; size: -; V: TRBV18; J: TRBJ1-1; CDR3: CASSPLGARTMNTEAFF; DNA: TGTGCCAGCTCACCTTTGGGGGCAAGGACTATGAACACTGAAGCTTTCTTT
D: TRBD2; size: once; V: TRBV5-6; J: TRBJ2-1; CDR3: CASVASGMYNEQFF; DNA: TGTGCCAGCGTCGCTAGCGGGATGTACAATGAGCAGTTCTTC
D: TRBD2; size: -; V: TRBV11-2; J: TRBJ2-1; CDR3: CASSTLAGIYNEQFF; DNA: TGTGCCAGCAGCACACTAGCGGGGATTTACAATGAGCAGTTCTTC
D: TRBD1; size: once; V: TRBV28; J: TRBJ1-2; CDR3: CATSLQGASGYTF; DNA: TGTGCCACTTCTTTGCAGGGGGCATCTGGCTACACCTTC